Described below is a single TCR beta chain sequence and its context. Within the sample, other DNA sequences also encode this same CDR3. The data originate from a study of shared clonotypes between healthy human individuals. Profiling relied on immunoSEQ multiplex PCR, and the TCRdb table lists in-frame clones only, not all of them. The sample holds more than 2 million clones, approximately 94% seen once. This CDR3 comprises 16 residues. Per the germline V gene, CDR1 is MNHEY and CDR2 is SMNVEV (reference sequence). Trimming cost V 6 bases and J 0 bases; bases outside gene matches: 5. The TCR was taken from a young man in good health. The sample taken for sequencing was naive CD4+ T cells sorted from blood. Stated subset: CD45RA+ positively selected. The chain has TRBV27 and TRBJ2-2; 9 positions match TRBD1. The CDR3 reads CASSRDRVSNTGELFF. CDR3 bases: TGTGCCAGCAGCCGGGACAGGGTTTCGAACACCGGGGAGCTGTTTTTT.